A single sample is the source of the 11 T cell receptor beta chains below, sequenced in a study of TIL therapy for anti-PD-1-resistant metastatic lung cancer. As to time point: pre-treatment sample, taken before nivolumab and TIL therapy. The libraries were made with immunoSEQ v3. TCRdb's copy holds only in-frame clones and misses some; the assay was immunoSEQ multiplex PCR. The sample holds about 52,000 clones, 79% seen once. The sample consisted of blood, taken at baseline. These receptors were taken from a woman aged 25 to 80 with non-small cell lung cancer.

The rearrangement links TRBV5-1 to TRBJ2-7; D is undetermined. With 0 bases removed from V and 5 bases from J, the gap between germline ends came to 15 bases. Germline V gene data show CDR1 as SGHRS and CDR2 as YFSETQ. This CDR3 is 15 amino acids long. The CDR3: CASSLGGGRADEQYF. The DNA for the CDR3 is TGCGCCAGCAGCTTGGGAGGTGGCCGGGCTGACGAGCAGTACTTC.

This chain links TRBV11-2 with TRBJ1-2; D not resolved. Trimming removed 5 bases at V and 1 base at J, with 8 bases between. The germline CDR1 and CDR2 sequences are SGHAT and FQNNGV. CDR3 size: 13 residues. The CDR3 is CASSHNSNYGYTF. In DNA form, the CDR3 reads TGTGCCAGCAGCCATAACAGTAACTATGGCTACACCTTC.

The chain links TRBV15 to TRBJ1-5; D not certain. Trimming stripped 4 bases from V and 1 base from J, with 2 bases between. Germline V lookup: CDR1 LNHNV, CDR2 YYDKDF (reference sequence). The length of the CDR3 is 12 residues. The CDR3 nucleotides read TGTGCCACCAGCAACAGCAATCAGCCCCAGCATTTT. It codes for CATSNSNQPQHF.

The CDR3 nucleotides read TGTGCCAGCAGTTCGTCCAGGGACCTCTATGGCTACACCTTC. Its translation: CASSSSRDLYGYTF. The genes are TRBV6-5 and TRBJ1-2; tentative D call: TRBD1 (5 bases). This CDR3 has 14 residues. Trimming removed 4 bases from V and 4 bases from J, with 13 bases in between. The germline gives CDR1 MNHEY, CDR2 SVGAGI.

The genes are TRBV4-3 and TRBJ2-2, with D perhaps assigned TRBD1 or TRBD2 (5 bases each). The CDR3 has 12 amino acids. Per germline, CDR1 LGHNA and CDR2 YSLEER. Trimming removed 8 bases at V and 7 bases at J, with 11 bases between. The chain's CDR3 is CASSRGSGELFF. In nucleotides, the CDR3 is TGCGCCAGCTCGAGGGGCAGCGGGGAGCTGTTTTTT.

This clone has just a few counts. The chain recombines TRBV28 with TRBJ2-7, with 15 positions matching TRBD2. Germline V gene sequence: CDR1 MDHEN, CDR2 SYDVKM. The CDR3 has 15 residues. With V trimmed by 5 bases and J by 4 bases, 3 bases remained unmatched. The chain's CDR3 is CASSGGLAGGYEQYF. CDR3 DNA sequence: TGTGCCAGCAGTGGGGGACTAGCGGGAGGTTACGAGCAGTACTTC.

This chain joins TRBV28 and TRBJ1-1; 7 positions match TRBD1. CDR3 size: 18 residues. The germline V gene has CDR1 MDHEN and CDR2 SYDVKM. V gave up 5 bases and J gave up 8 bases; unmatched junction bases: 23. CDR3 residues: CASSPIAPRGQTTGEAFF. In nucleotides, the CDR3 is TGTGCCAGCAGTCCTATTGCTCCTCGGGGACAGACCACGGGCGAAGCTTTCTTT.

The gene calls are TRBV7-9 and TRBJ1-1, with 9 bases fitting TRBD1. Trimming cost V 8 bases and J 1 base; bases outside gene matches: 8. CDR3 length: 15 amino acids. In germline, CDR1 is SEHNR, CDR2 FQNEAQ (reference sequence). In DNA form, the CDR3 reads TGTGCCAGCGGGGCCGGGACAGGGTGGAACACTGAAGCTTTCTTT. Residues: CASGAGTGWNTEAFF.

This chain uses TRBV7-2 with TRBJ1-2, with a possible D match to TRBD1 (5 bases). Trimming took 3 bases from V and 3 from J, leaving 11 bases between them. Germline loops: CDR1 SGHTA, CDR2 FQGNSA. This CDR3 has 14 residues. For the CDR3, the DNA is TGTGCCAGCAGCTTGGAGGGACGGCACTATGGCTACACCTTC. Protein sequence: CASSLEGRHYGYTF.

The chain uses TRBV10-3 and TRBJ2-5; tentatively, D is TRBD2 (6 bases). The CDR3 has 15 amino acids. Germline CDR1 is ENHRY and CDR2 is SYGVKD. V was cut by 2 bases and J by 5 bases, with 15 bases left in between. The CDR3 loop reads CAISEGREPGETQYF. CDR3 bases: TGTGCCATCAGTGAGGGTCGGGAGCCGGGGGAGACCCAGTACTTC.

The V gene is TRBV10-3, the J gene TRBJ1-2, with D hard to call. From germline, CDR1 is ENHRY and CDR2 SYGVKD. Deletions cut 4 bases from V and 2 bases from J, with 8 bases between. CDR3 size: 13 residues. CDR3 DNA sequence: TGTGCCATCAGTGGGACGGGAAACTATGGCTACACCTTC. This codes for CAISGTGNYGYTF.